This is a list of T cell receptor beta chains from one sample in a study of cytomegalovirus exposure and HLA in healthy donors. Profiled with immunoSEQ multiplex PCR; TCRdb holds only in-frame clones, not every one. The sample lists about 150,000 clones; around 72% were seen once. Sequenced input: PBMCs. The receptor source for this set is a woman between 45 and 60 years old in good health and CMV-seropositive. Both conserved end residues are part of each CDR3. A D gene is named only where the DNA matches it firmly. The listing skips clone size in some rows; elsewhere it reads once, few, many or a size class.

few	TRBV2	.	TRBJ1-1	TGTGCCAGCAGTGAAGAAAGGGAAGGAGAGGGTAGAGCTTTCTTT	CASSEEREGEGRAFF
once	TRBV4-3	TRBD1	TRBJ1-4	TGCGCCAGCAGCCACATAGACAGGGGGGGGGAAAAACTGTTTTTT	CASSHIDRGGEKLFF
.	TRBV2	.	TRBJ2-5	TGTGCCAGCAGTGCAGTGGAGACCCAGTACTTC	CASSAVETQYF
.	TRBV19	.	TRBJ1-2	TGTGCCAGTAGTCGCAGCCTGATCGGCGGGGGGCGCGGGTATGGCTACACCTTC	CASSRSLIGGGRGYGYTF
.	TRBV7-9	TRBD1	TRBJ1-2	TGTGCCAGCAGCTTTGGACAGGGGTCGGCAGGCTACACCTTC	CASSFGQGSAGYTF
.	TRBV6-5	.	TRBJ2-3	TGTGCCAGCAGTTACTCGGGGAGTCGGAACACAGATACGCAGTATTTT	CASSYSGSRNTDTQYF
few	TRBV15	TRBD1	TRBJ1-3	TGTGCCACCAGCAGAGACAGGGGGCTCGGAAACACCATATATTTT	CATSRDRGLGNTIYF
.	TRBV18	TRBD1	TRBJ2-3	TGTGCCAGCTCACCACCGGGACAGGTGGGCACAGATACGCAGTATTTT	CASSPPGQVGTDTQYF
few	TRBV7-2	TRBD1	TRBJ2-6	TGTGCCAGCAGCTACTCACAGGGGGCTGGGGCCAACGGCCTGACTTTC	CASSYSQGAGANGLTF
.	TRBV4-1	.	TRBJ2-7	TGCGCCAGCAGCCAAGTCGTTACTAGTTCCTACGAGCAGTACTTC	CASSQVVTSSYEQYF
.	TRBV7-2	.	TRBJ1-4	TGTGCCAGCAGCTTAGCACTCCGGGACACTGAAAAACTGTTTTTT	CASSLALRDTEKLFF
.	TRBV5-4	.	TRBJ2-2	TGTGCCAGCAGCTTAGATGCGGCCGGGGAGCTGTTTTTT	CASSLDAAGELFF
.	TRBV18	TRBD1	TRBJ1-5	TGTGCCAGCTCCCCGGGACAGGGGACGAATCAGCCCCAGCATTTT	CASSPGQGTNQPQHF
.	TRBV2	.	TRBJ2-6	TGTGCCAGCAGTGAAGCGAAGTTTGGAGACAGTTATTCTGGGGCCAACGGCCTGACTTTC	CASSEAKFGDSYSGANGLTF
.	TRBV30	TRBD1	TRBJ1-5	TGTGCCTGGGCGACAGGGCAGGGGCAGCCCCAGCATTTT	CAWATGQGQPQHF
many	TRBV5-6	.	TRBJ2-2	TGTGCCAGCAGCTTCCAGGGATCCGGGGAGCTGTTTTTT	CASSFQGSGELFF
.	TRBV5-4	.	TRBJ1-2	TGTGCCAGCAGCCGGGATATCGGGGGAAGAGGCTACACCTTC	CASSRDIGGRGYTF
.	TRBV9	.	TRBJ2-1	TGTGCCAGCAATCCGACGGGGATCTACAATGAGCAGTTCTTC	CASNPTGIYNEQFF
.	TRBV11-2	.	TRBJ2-7	TGTGCCAGCAGCTGGACTTCGGACTACGAGCAGTACTTC	CASSWTSDYEQYF
.	TRBV27	TRBD1	TRBJ2-1	TGTGCCAGCAGTTTATGGGACAGGGATTTAAATGAGCAGTTCTTC	CASSLWDRDLNEQFF
once	TRBV19	.	TRBJ2-5	TGTGCCAGTAGTATAGCGGGGGAGCTGCAAGAGACCCAGTACTTC	CASSIAGELQETQYF
.	TRBV12-5	TRBD1	TRBJ1-1	TGTGCTAGTGGTTTGGTCTGGGGGGACAGGGGTCAGAACACTGAAGCTTTCTTT	CASGLVWGDRGQNTEAFF
.	TRBV5-1	TRBD1	TRBJ1-2	TGCGCCAGCAGACCTGGGACAGCCGCTAACTATGGCTACACCTTC	CASRPGTAANYGYTF
once	TRBV13	.	TRBJ1-3	TGTGCCAGCAGGGCGGGCGGAAACACCATATATTTT	CASRAGGNTIYF
.	TRBV6-5	.	TRBJ2-7	TGTGCCAGCAGTGAAATCGGGGTGTCCGAGCAGTACTTC	CASSEIGVSEQYF
.	TRBV6-6	TRBD1	TRBJ2-1	TGTGCCAGCAGTTACGAGGGACAGGGGAGGTTCTTC	CASSYEGQGRFF
.	TRBV28	TRBD1	TRBJ1-1	TGTGCCAGTTGGGACAGGGCGAACACTGAAGCTTTCTTT	CASWDRANTEAFF
.	TRBV7-2	TRBD2	TRBJ2-2	TGTGCCAGCAGCTTAATGGGGGGGGTGCCCGGGGAGCTGTTTTTT	CASSLMGGVPGELFF